This record covers a single T cell receptor (beta chain). Its antigen is as yet unknown. The data were obtained in a study of blood T cells in healthy people across ages. General study points: Diversity estimates from one million T cells were considered underestimates.

A second PCR of 7 to 11 cycles used a sample-barcoded 5' primer and a J-beta primer mix. From the 5' RACE reads, TCRdb called clonotypes with MiXCR, one entry per CDR3 protein. The top ten hold 41% of the sample, which has about 750,000 distinct CDR3 sequences, roughly 50% seen once. After removal of 0 bases from V and 4 bases from J, the junction contained 10 bases not matched to a gene. This CDR3 comprises 19 residues. This TCR came from an older man in good health. Sequenced: blood. This chain joins TRBV12-3 or TRBV12-4 and TRBJ2-5; 14 bases line up with TRBD2. The DNA for the CDR3 is TGTGCCAGCAGTTTAGCGACTAGCGGGAGGGCCAAAGTCGGAGAGACCCAGTACTTC. This gives the protein CASSLATSGRAKVGETQYF.